The 18 T cell receptor beta chains below were found in one sample sequenced in a study of cytomegalovirus exposure and HLA in healthy donors. The PCR ran on 60 Vbeta and 13 Jbeta primers. Repertoires were generated with immunoSEQ multiplex PCR, while TCRdb's copy carries only in-frame clones and drops some. The repertoire holds about 110,000 clones, with roughly 82% as singletons. Sequencing was performed on PBMCs. The source is a male donor in good health and CMV-seronegative.

V gene TRBV6-5 combines with J gene TRBJ1-1; D is unresolved. The CDR3 contains 15 residues. Germline V gene sequence: CDR1 MNHEY, CDR2 SVGAGI. Trimming pared 4 bases from V and 3 bases from J, leaving 15 bases between. CDR3 DNA: TGTGCCAGCAGTTTAGGAGGATTGGCTTACACTGAAGCTTTCTTT. Protein: CASSLGGLAYTEAFF.

The V gene is TRBV10-3, the J gene TRBJ2-3; 7 bases fit TRBD2. CDR1 and CDR2 (germline): ENHRY, SYGVKD. With 0 bases clipped from V and 0 bases from J, the junction kept 9 bases outside the gene matches. This CDR3 spans 18 amino acids. CDR3: CAISESAGVSGSTDTQYF. DNA of the CDR3: TGTGCCATCAGTGAGTCCGCGGGGGTTAGCGGGAGCACAGATACGCAGTATTTT.

V usage is TRBV4-2 and J usage is TRBJ2-1, with D maybe TRBD1 (8 bases). CDR3 length equals 15 residues. Germline CDR1 reads LGHNA; CDR2 reads YNFKEQ. V lost 5 bases, J lost 7 bases, and 18 bases lay in between. CDR3 sequence: CASSTRGQGANEQFF. CDR3 DNA sequence: TGTGCCAGCAGCACGCGGGGGCAGGGGGCGAATGAGCAGTTCTTC.

This clone was observed a handful of times. The chain is built from TRBV19 and TRBJ2-7; D is perhaps TRBD1 (6 bases). Between the trimmed V and J ends, which lost 1 base and 1 base, there was a span of 11 bases. Germline loops: CDR1 LNHDA, CDR2 SQIVND (reference sequence). The CDR3 covers 15 residues. The CDR3: CASSIGTAISYEQYF. The CDR3 region has the DNA TGTGCCAGTAGTATAGGGACAGCGATTTCCTACGAGCAGTACTTC.

The CDR3 protein is CASSLSYPGQGVGNTIYF. DNA for the CDR3: TGTGCCAGCAGCTTGTCCTATCCGGGACAGGGCGTCGGAAACACCATATATTTT. The chain is built from TRBV5-5 and TRBJ1-3, with 9 bases aligning to TRBD1. This CDR3 has 18 residues. Germline V gene lookup returns CDR1 SGHKS and CDR2 YYEKEE (reference sequence). The J segment lost 4 bases and the V segment lost 1 base, leaving 12 bases of the junction unmatched.

The J gene is TRBJ1-1, the V gene TRBV27; D ambiguous. The CDR3 has 15 residues. V lost 4 bases to trimming and J lost 2 bases, with 14 bases between them. Germline CDR1 reads MNHEY; CDR2 reads SMNVEV (reference sequence). The CDR3 is CASSSTLTINTEAFF. In DNA, the CDR3 is TGTGCCAGCAGTTCAACTTTGACAATTAACACTGAAGCTTTCTTT.

V and J are TRBV18 and TRBJ2-3; D perhaps matches TRBD2 (5 bases). This CDR3 is 15 amino acids long. Germline V lookup: CDR1 KGHSH, CDR2 LQKENI. Trimming stripped 2 bases from V and 4 bases from J, with 13 bases between. The CDR3 sequence: CASSPLGSTPDTQYF. DNA of the CDR3: TGTGCCAGCTCACCATTGGGGAGTACCCCAGATACGCAGTATTTT.

This rearrangement joins TRBV6-5 to TRBJ1-5; 11 bases agree with TRBD1. The V gene end was trimmed by 6 bases and the J gene end by 4 bases; junction bases not matched to a gene: 2. The CDR3 totals 14 residues. Germline loops: CDR1 MNHEY, CDR2 SVGAGI. CDR3 sequence: CASRGTGGNQPQHF. CDR3 nucleotides: TGTGCCAGCAGGGGGACAGGGGGTAATCAGCCCCAGCATTTT.

This clone has just one count. This sequence joins TRBV2 and TRBJ2-3; 7 bases line up with TRBD2. Germline trimming cut 5 bases from V and 2 bases from J; bases unmatched to any gene: 7. The CDR3 has 15 amino acids. Germline lookup yields CDR1 SNHLY and CDR2 FYNNEI. DNA for the CDR3: TGTGCCAGCAGTCCCTCTAGCGGAACCACAGATACGCAGTATTTT. It yields the protein CASSPSSGTTDTQYF. Full variable domain (rest looked up from reference TRBV2 and TRBJ2-3): EPEVTQTPSHQVTQMGQEVILRCVPISNHLYFYWYRQILGQKVEFLVSFYNNEISEKSEIFDDQFSVERPDGSNFTLKIRSTKLEDSAMYFCASSPSSGTTDTQYFGPGTRLTVL.

V usage is TRBV7-9 and J usage is TRBJ2-7; D is ambiguous. With 0 bases removed from V and 2 bases from J, the gap between germline ends came to 14 bases. The V gene's germline CDR1 is SEHNR and CDR2 FQNEAQ (reference sequence). CDR3 length equals 16 residues. The CDR3 here is CASSLAQSLSTYEQYF. The CDR3 DNA follows: TGTGCCAGCAGCTTAGCGCAATCACTATCAACCTACGAGCAGTACTTC.

The V and J genes are TRBV18 and TRBJ2-5, with TRBD2 as a possible D gene (6 bases). The CDR3 loop spans 13 amino acids. The germline CDR1 and CDR2 sequences are KGHSH and LQKENI. The V gene lost 4 bases and the J gene lost 5 bases, with 11 bases spanning the gap. This CDR3 reads CASSRVSGETQYF. CDR3 in DNA: TGTGCCAGCTCACGTGTCAGCGGGGAGACCCAGTACTTC.

In this sample, this clone turned up a few times. The chain recombines TRBV6-6 with TRBJ1-1, with D maybe TRBD1 (6 bases). Germline V lookup: CDR1 MNHNY, CDR2 SVGAGI (reference sequence). V was clipped by 6 bases and J by 5 bases, with 16 bases between them. CDR3 length equals 14 residues. The CDR3: CASRTAGDSTEAFF. CDR3 sequence (DNA): TGTGCCAGCAGGACGGCAGGGGATAGTACTGAAGCTTTCTTT.

The J gene is TRBJ2-3, the V gene TRBV29-1; TRBD1 matches at 9 bases. The CDR3 runs 16 residues. CDR1 is SQVTM, CDR2 ANQGSEA, per germline. V shed 5 bases and J 4 bases; nucleotides not matched to a gene: 13. CDR3 amino acids: CSVNLGDRVFADTQYF. The CDR3 DNA follows: TGCAGCGTTAATCTGGGGGACAGGGTGTTTGCAGATACGCAGTATTTT.

CDR3 loop: CASSLDNNYEQYF. CDR3 in DNA: TGTGCCAGCAGCTTGGACAATAACTACGAGCAGTACTTC. This chain uses TRBV7-9 with TRBJ2-7; D possibly corresponds to TRBD1 (5 bases). V dropped 3 bases and J dropped 3 bases, with 9 bases sitting between them. Germline V gene sequence: CDR1 SEHNR, CDR2 FQNEAQ (reference sequence). This CDR3 is 13 amino acids long.

The rearrangement uses TRBV2 and TRBJ2-1; D not certain. The germline V and J ends were trimmed by 4 bases and 4 bases, with 8 bases remaining between them. The CDR3 loop spans 13 amino acids. The V gene's germline CDR1 is SNHLY and CDR2 FYNNEI. CDR3 sequence reads: CASSVRSYNEQFF. In DNA, the CDR3 is TGTGCCAGCAGTGTTCGGAGTTACAATGAGCAGTTCTTC.

The chain recombines TRBV27 with TRBJ2-1, with 10 bases fitting TRBD2. Germline V gene lookup returns CDR1 MNHEY and CDR2 SMNVEV (reference sequence). Trimming removed 2 bases from V and 1 base from J; junction bases left unmatched: 5. This CDR3 is built from 17 residues. The CDR3 nucleotides are TGTGCCAGCAGTTTAAACGGACTAGCGGTTTCCTACAATGAGCAGTTCTTC. It yields the protein CASSLNGLAVSYNEQFF.

This chain connects TRBV14 to TRBJ2-1, with TRBD2 matching over 9 bases. Germline V gene lookup returns CDR1 SGHDN and CDR2 FVKESK. This CDR3 comprises 16 residues. V lost 0 bases, J lost 4 bases, and 4 bases stayed unmatched. CDR3 in DNA: TGTGCCAGCAGCCAAGAATTCCTAGCGGGGTACAATGAGCAGTTCTTC. Amino acid sequence: CASSQEFLAGYNEQFF.

The CDR3 sequence is CASSPGSLGETQYF. The CDR3 bases are TGTGCCAGCAGCCCCGGGAGTCTTGGAGAGACCCAGTACTTC. The genes are TRBV7-2 and TRBJ2-5, with D perhaps matching TRBD2 (6 bases). Trimming left V 5 bases short and J 4 bases short, with 14 bases between. CDR1 and CDR2 from the germline V gene are SGHTA and FQGNSA. The CDR3 extends over 14 amino acids.